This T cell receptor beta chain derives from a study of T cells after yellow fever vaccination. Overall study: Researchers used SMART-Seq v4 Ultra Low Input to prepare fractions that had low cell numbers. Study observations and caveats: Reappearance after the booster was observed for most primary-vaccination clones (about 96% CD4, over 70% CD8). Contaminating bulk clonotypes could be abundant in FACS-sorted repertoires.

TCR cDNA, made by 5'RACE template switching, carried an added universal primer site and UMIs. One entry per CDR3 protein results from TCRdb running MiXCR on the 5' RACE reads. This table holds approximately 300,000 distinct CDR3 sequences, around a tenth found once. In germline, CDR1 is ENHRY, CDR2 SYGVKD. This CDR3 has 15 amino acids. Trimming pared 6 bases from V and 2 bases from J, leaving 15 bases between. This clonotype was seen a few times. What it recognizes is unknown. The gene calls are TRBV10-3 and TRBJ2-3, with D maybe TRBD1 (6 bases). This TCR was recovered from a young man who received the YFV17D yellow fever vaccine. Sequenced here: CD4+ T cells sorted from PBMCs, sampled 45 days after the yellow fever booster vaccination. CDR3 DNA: TGTGCCATCAGATCCGGGACAAGAGTCACAGATACGCAGTATTTT. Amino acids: CAIRSGTRVTDTQYF.